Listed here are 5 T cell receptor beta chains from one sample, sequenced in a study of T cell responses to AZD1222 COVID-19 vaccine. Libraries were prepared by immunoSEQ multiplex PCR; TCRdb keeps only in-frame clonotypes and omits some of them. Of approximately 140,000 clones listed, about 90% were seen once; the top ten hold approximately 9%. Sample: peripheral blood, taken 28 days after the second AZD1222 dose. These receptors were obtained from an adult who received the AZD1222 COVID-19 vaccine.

CDR3 region: CASSHGTSGVQETQYF. The CDR3 DNA reads TGCGCCAGCAGCCACGGGACTAGCGGGGTCCAGGAGACCCAGTACTTC. V is TRBV5-1 and J is TRBJ2-5; 13 positions agree with TRBD2. From germline, CDR1 is SGHRS and CDR2 YFSETQ. The V gene end was trimmed by 4 bases and the J gene end by 5 bases; junction bases not matched to a gene: 8. The CDR3 runs to 16 residues.

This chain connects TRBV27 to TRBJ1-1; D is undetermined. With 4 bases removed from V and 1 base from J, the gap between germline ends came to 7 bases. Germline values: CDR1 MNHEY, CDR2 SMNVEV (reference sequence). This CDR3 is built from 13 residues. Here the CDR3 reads CASSSWGNTEAFF. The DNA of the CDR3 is TGTGCCAGCAGTTCCTGGGGGAACACTGAAGCTTTCTTT.

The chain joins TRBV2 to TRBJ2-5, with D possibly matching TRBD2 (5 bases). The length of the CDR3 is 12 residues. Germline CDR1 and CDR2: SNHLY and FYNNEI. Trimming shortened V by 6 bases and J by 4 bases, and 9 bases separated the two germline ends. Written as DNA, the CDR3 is TGTGCCAGCAGAGGGAGTGGAGAGACCCAGTACTTC. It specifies CASRGSGETQYF.

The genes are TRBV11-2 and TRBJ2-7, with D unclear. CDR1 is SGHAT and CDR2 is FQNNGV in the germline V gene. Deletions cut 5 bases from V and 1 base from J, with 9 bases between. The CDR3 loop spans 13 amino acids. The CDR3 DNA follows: TGTGCCAGCAGCCTATTGGGGTCCTACGAGCAGTACTTC. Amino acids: CASSLLGSYEQYF.

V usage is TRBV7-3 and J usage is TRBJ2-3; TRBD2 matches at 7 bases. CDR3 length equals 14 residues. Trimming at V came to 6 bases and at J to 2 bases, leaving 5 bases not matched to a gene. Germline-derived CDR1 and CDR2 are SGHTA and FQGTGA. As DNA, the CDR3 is TGTGCCAGCAGTACAGCGGGGTTCACAGATACGCAGTATTTT. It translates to CASSTAGFTDTQYF. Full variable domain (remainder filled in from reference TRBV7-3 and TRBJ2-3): GAGVSQTPSNKVTEKGKYVELRCDPISGHTALYWYRQSLGQGPEFLIYFQGTGAADDSGLPNDRFFAVRPEGSVSTLKIQRTERGDSAVYLCASSTAGFTDTQYFGPGTRLTVL.